These 30 T cell receptor beta chains came from one sample sequenced in a study of preoperative IRX-2 immunotherapy in early breast cancer. As to treatment: preoperative locoregional IRX-2 cytokine immunotherapy. Clones were read by immunoSEQ multiplex PCR, and TCRdb kept only the in-frame ones, dropping some. The data contain about 43,000 clones, about 95% of them singletons. The sequences come from tumor tissue, collected after IRX-2 immunotherapy. The source is a human donor with breast cancer.

This chain connects TRBV6-1 to TRBJ2-7; D might be TRBD1 (5 bases). The CDR3 spans 12 residues. Germline CDR1 and CDR2: MNHNS and SASEGT. Deletions cut 3 bases from V and 3 bases from J, with 6 bases between. DNA of the CDR3: TGTGCCAGCAGTGATCAGGGCTACGAGCAGTACTTC. Translation gives CASSDQGYEQYF.

The chain couples TRBV9 to TRBJ1-3, with 7 bases fitting TRBD1. With V trimmed by 4 bases and J by 0 bases, 7 bases remained unmatched. The CDR3 is made up of 16 amino acids. CDR1 is SGDLS and CDR2 is YYNGEE in the germline V gene. The CDR3 DNA reads TGTGCCAGCAGCTTACGGACAGGACTCTCTGGAAACACCATATATTTT. Its protein product is CASSLRTGLSGNTIYF.

The chain recombines TRBV19 with TRBJ1-5; 7 bases map to TRBD1. Germline lookup yields CDR1 LNHDA and CDR2 SQIVND (reference sequence). The CDR3 covers 15 residues. After removal of 5 bases from V and 4 bases from J, the junction contained 8 bases not matched to a gene. CDR3 sequence: CASSRTGNGNQPQHF. DNA for the CDR3: TGTGCCAGTAGTCGGACAGGTAATGGTAATCAGCCCCAGCATTTT.

The chain is built from TRBV18 and TRBJ1-1; the D is unclear. V lost 3 bases and J 0 bases, leaving 11 bases between the germline ends. Germline CDR1 reads KGHSH; CDR2 reads LQKENI. CDR3 length: 15 amino acids. The CDR3 nucleotides are TGTGCCAGCTCACCCCAGGACTTCATGAACACTGAAGCTTTCTTT. Its translation is CASSPQDFMNTEAFF.

The V call is TRBV11-3, the J call TRBJ2-3; TRBD2 might be the D (5 bases). The V gene lost 3 bases and the J gene lost 4 bases, with 11 bases spanning the gap. The CDR3 consists of 14 residues. Germline V gene lookup returns CDR1 SGHNT and CDR2 YENEEA. The CDR3 spells CASSLGSTADTQYF. CDR3 sequence (DNA): TGTGCCAGCAGCTTGGGGAGTACTGCAGATACGCAGTATTTT.

This chain connects TRBV28 to TRBJ1-2; D gene unclear. The V gene's germline CDR1 is MDHEN and CDR2 SYDVKM. This CDR3 is 11 amino acids long. V gave up 6 bases and J gave up 2 bases, with 4 bases separating them. CDR3: CASRGNYGYTF. The CDR3 coding sequence is TGTGCCAGCAGGGGGAACTATGGCTACACCTTC.

The genes are TRBV7-2 and TRBJ2-1; no firm D call. Germline values: CDR1 SGHTA, CDR2 FQGNSA. The V end lost 1 base, the J end lost 9 bases, and 10 bases lay between the germline ends. The CDR3 has 13 amino acids. CDR3 sequence: CASSLDRAREQFF. The CDR3, as DNA: TGTGCCAGCAGCTTAGATCGGGCTCGTGAGCAGTTCTTC. Supplemented by reference TRBV7-2 and TRBJ2-1, the full variable domain reads GAGVSQSPSNKVTEKGKDVELRCDPISGHTALYWYRQSLGQGLEFLIYFQGNSAPDKSGLPSDRFSAERTGGSVSTLTIQRTQQEDSAVYLCASSLDRAREQFFGPGTRLTVL.

The chain is built from TRBV28 and TRBJ2-7, with 7 bases matching TRBD2. The CDR3 extends over 13 amino acids. V shed 5 bases and J 10 bases; nucleotides not matched to a gene: 11. CDR1 and CDR2 from the germline V gene are MDHEN and SYDVKM. In nucleotides, the CDR3 is TGTGCCAGCAGTCCCGGGGGAAGCGGGGACCAGTACTTC. This translates into CASSPGGSGDQYF.

This CDR3 reads CASSPPSGSSYNEQFF. CDR3 sequence (DNA): TGTGCCAGCTCACCACCGAGTGGCAGCTCCTACAATGAGCAGTTCTTC. This sequence joins TRBV18 and TRBJ2-1; D remains ambiguous. This CDR3 region has 16 residues. Trimming removed 0 bases at V and 0 bases at J, with 9 bases between. Germline V gene sequence: CDR1 KGHSH, CDR2 LQKENI.

This chain joins TRBV7-2 and TRBJ1-1; 8 nucleotides align to TRBD1. This CDR3 has 15 amino acids. The V gene end was trimmed by 4 bases and the J gene end by 4 bases; junction bases not matched to a gene: 8. From germline, CDR1 is SGHTA and CDR2 FQGNSA. The CDR3 loop is CASSSVRGQGTEAFF. Written as DNA, the CDR3 is TGTGCCAGCAGCTCCGTCAGGGGGCAGGGCACTGAAGCTTTCTTT.

The J gene is TRBJ1-5, the V gene TRBV18; perhaps TRBD1 as D (5 bases). The CDR3 has 15 amino acids. V was clipped by 3 bases and J by 0 bases, with 9 bases between them. Germline CDR1 KGHSH, CDR2 LQKENI. The CDR3 region is CASSPQGGSNQPQHF. As DNA, the CDR3 is TGTGCCAGCTCACCGCAGGGAGGTAGCAATCAGCCCCAGCATTTT.

This clone has only a few counts. The genes are TRBV5-1 and TRBJ2-7, with a possible D match to TRBD1 (5 bases). The germline CDR1 and CDR2 sequences are SGHRS and YFSETQ. The CDR3 length is 12 residues. The V end was cut by 3 bases, the J end by 6 bases, with 10 bases between. The CDR3 DNA reads as TGCGCCAGCAGCTCAGGGTCTTCCGAGCAGTACTTC. Amino acid sequence: CASSSGSSEQYF.

The V and J genes are TRBV7-2 and TRBJ2-3; 11 bases map to TRBD2. This CDR3 comprises 15 residues. V lost 4 bases and J lost 0; bases outside the gene matches: 0. Germline CDR1 and CDR2: SGHTA and FQGNSA. The DNA for the CDR3 is TGTGCCAGCAGCTGGACTAGCGGGAGCACAGATACGCAGTATTTT. Protein: CASSWTSGSTDTQYF.

This clone showed up just once. CDR3 nucleotides: TGTGCCTTTTCTGTGGCGGGGGGGCTTGGTACGCAGTATTTT. This sequence encodes CAFSVAGGLGTQYF. J is TRBJ2-3 and V is TRBV7-3; 9 bases are shared with TRBD2. The germline CDR1 and CDR2 sequences are SGHTA and FQGTGA. V gave up 11 bases and J gave up 8 bases; unmatched junction bases: 14. The CDR3 spans 14 residues.

V gene TRBV7-8 combines with J gene TRBJ2-2, with D unclear. CDR1 and CDR2 (germline): SGHVS, FQNEAQ. V shed 1 base and J shed 8 bases, with 8 bases lying between them. The CDR3 consists of 13 residues. CDR3 residues: CASSLVMLGELFF. In DNA form, the CDR3 reads TGTGCCAGCAGCTTAGTTATGTTAGGGGAGCTGTTTTTT.

J is TRBJ2-7 and V is TRBV4-3, with a weak D call TRBD1 (5 bases). V was shortened by 3 bases and J by 0 bases, with 12 bases between the two germline ends. Germline V gives CDR1 LGHNA, CDR2 YSLEER. The CDR3 loop spans 15 amino acids. The CDR3 spells CASSQRTGLSYEQYF. CDR3 in DNA: TGCGCCAGCAGCCAGCGTACAGGTCTCTCCTACGAGCAGTACTTC.

V gene TRBV4-1 combines with J gene TRBJ1-2; no reliable D call. The CDR3 covers 17 residues. V lost 4 bases and J 2 bases, leaving 20 bases between the germline ends. Germline loops: CDR1 MGHRA, CDR2 YSYEKL. CDR3 coding DNA: TGCGCCAGCAGCCGGAAATCTACCCACAGTATGAACTATGGCTACACCTTC. Translation gives CASSRKSTHSMNYGYTF.

The V and J genes are TRBV7-3 and TRBJ2-1; D is possibly TRBD1 or TRBD2 (5 bases each). Per germline, CDR1 SGHTA and CDR2 FQGTGA. Trimming pared 5 bases from V and 4 bases from J, leaving 9 bases between. The CDR3 has 13 residues. The CDR3 region is CASSQGPYNEQFF. Here the CDR3 DNA reads TGTGCCAGCAGCCAGGGACCTTACAATGAGCAGTTCTTC.

This sequence joins TRBV29-1 and TRBJ2-7, with D hard to call. The germline V and J ends were trimmed by 0 bases and 0 bases, with 3 bases remaining between them. The CDR3 sequence is 12 residues long. Germline V gene data show CDR1 as SQVTM and CDR2 as ANQGSEA. This chain's CDR3 is CSVEDNSYEQYF. CDR3 sequence (DNA): TGCAGCGTTGAAGACAACTCCTACGAGCAGTACTTC.

The chain uses TRBV25-1 and TRBJ2-3, with 12 bases fitting TRBD2. J was trimmed by 6 bases and V by 4 bases; bases with no gene match: 8. CDR1 and CDR2 (germline): MGHDK, SYGVNS. The CDR3 covers 16 residues. Written as DNA, the CDR3 is TGTGCCAGCAGTGGCCCGGGACTAGCGGGCGGGGATACGCAGTATTTT. As protein: CASSGPGLAGGDTQYF.

The rearrangement links TRBV4-1 to TRBJ2-4; D possibly corresponds to TRBD1 (5 bases). The germline V gene encodes CDR1 MGHRA and CDR2 YSYEKL. The CDR3 is 21 amino acids. Deletions cut 1 base from V and 0 bases from J, with 25 bases between. CDR3 loop: CASSQGFVPGKLARAKNIQYF. The CDR3 DNA reads TGCGCCAGCAGCCAAGGCTTCGTACCAGGGAAACTGGCCCGAGCCAAAAACATTCAGTACTTC.

J is TRBJ2-5 and V is TRBV5-1; 7 bases agree with TRBD1. Germline V gene sequence: CDR1 SGHRS, CDR2 YFSETQ. This CDR3 comprises 13 residues. After removal of 2 bases from V and 3 bases from J, the junction contained 1 base not matched to a gene. The CDR3 DNA reads as TGCGCCAGCAGCTTCACAGGGGAAGAGACCCAGTACTTC. Translation: CASSFTGEETQYF.

The table lists this clone with a count of one. CDR3: CASSIPLFGDSYEQYF. DNA of the CDR3: TGTGCCAGCAGTATCCCGTTGTTTGGCGACTCCTACGAGCAGTACTTC. The genes are TRBV27 and TRBJ2-7; no definite D call. Trimming took off 5 bases at V and 0 bases at J, with 17 bases between the two ends. This CDR3 region has 16 residues. Germline lookup yields CDR1 MNHEY and CDR2 SMNVEV (reference sequence).

The chain has TRBV7-8 and TRBJ2-7; 14 bases fit TRBD2. J was trimmed by 3 bases and V by 5 bases; bases with no gene match: 15. Germline CDR1 and CDR2: SGHVS and FQNEAQ. The CDR3 sequence is 19 residues long. The CDR3 nucleotides read TGTGCCAGCAGCCCAGAGTTTGGGACTAGCGGGAGTCCCCTCTACGAGCAGTACTTC. It yields the protein CASSPEFGTSGSPLYEQYF.

The chain recombines TRBV18 with TRBJ1-2; 8 bases fit TRBD1. CDR1 and CDR2 from the germline V gene are KGHSH and LQKENI. The CDR3 has 15 residues. J lost 0 bases, V lost 8 bases, and 8 bases had no gene match. CDR3 residues: CASGQGAEANYGYTF. In DNA form, the CDR3 reads TGTGCCAGCGGTCAGGGGGCCGAAGCTAACTATGGCTACACCTTC.

The gene calls are TRBV7-9 and TRBJ1-1, with D unclear. The length of the CDR3 is 13 residues. V was clipped by 2 bases and J by 5 bases, with 9 bases between them. From germline, CDR1 is SEHNR and CDR2 FQNEAQ (reference sequence). CDR3 coding DNA: TGTGCCAGCAGCTTATTTGGAGGAACTGAAGCTTTCTTT. Translation gives CASSLFGGTEAFF.

This clone was recorded once. The gene calls are TRBV5-1 and TRBJ1-2; no firm D call. CDR3 length: 14 residues. V lost 4 bases to trimming and J lost 6 bases, with 16 bases between them. Germline CDR1 SGHRS, CDR2 YFSETQ. CDR3 region: CASSPLPGNHGYTF. The DNA for the CDR3 is TGCGCCAGCAGCCCCCTCCCGGGGAACCATGGCTACACCTTC.

The V and J genes are TRBV28 and TRBJ1-5, with TRBD1 matching 7 bases. The CDR3 has 14 residues. V gave up 6 bases and J gave up 6 bases; unmatched junction bases: 8. Germline V gene data show CDR1 as MDHEN and CDR2 as SYDVKM. The DNA of the CDR3 is TGTGCCAGCAGCCCTACAGGGGCGGTTCAGCCCCAGCATTTT. Residues: CASSPTGAVQPQHF. The entire variable domain, with the rest obtained from reference TRBV28 and TRBJ1-5, is as follows: DVKVTQSSRYLVKRTGEKVFLECVQDMDHENMFWYRQDPGLGLRLIYFSYDVKMKEKGDIPEGYSVSREKKERFSLILESASTNQTSMYLCASSPTGAVQPQHFGDGTRLSIL.

This clone occurred once. The chain links TRBV9 to TRBJ1-2, with D unclear. V lost 0 bases and J lost 6, with 6 bases in between. Germline assignment: CDR1 SGDLS and CDR2 YYNGEE. There are 12 residues in the CDR3. CDR3 sequence: CASSVGQDGYTF. The DNA for the CDR3 is TGTGCCAGCAGCGTAGGCCAGGATGGCTACACCTTC. Full variable domain (outside the CDR3, taken from reference TRBV9 and TRBJ1-2): DSGVTQTPKHLITATGQRVTLRCSPRSGDLSVYWYQQSLDQGLQFLIQYYNGEERAKGNILERFSAQQFPDLHSELNLSSLELGDSALYFCASSVGQDGYTFGSGTRLTVV.

J is TRBJ2-1 and V is TRBV2; TRBD2 aligns across 8 bases. CDR3 size: 17 residues. Germline values: CDR1 SNHLY, CDR2 FYNNEI. The V and J ends lost 4 bases and 8 bases, in that order; junction bases with no gene match: 16. The DNA for the CDR3 is TGTGCCAGCAGTGGGGGATCGGAGACTAGCGCTACGGATGAGCAGTTCTTC. Protein product: CASSGGSETSATDEQFF.